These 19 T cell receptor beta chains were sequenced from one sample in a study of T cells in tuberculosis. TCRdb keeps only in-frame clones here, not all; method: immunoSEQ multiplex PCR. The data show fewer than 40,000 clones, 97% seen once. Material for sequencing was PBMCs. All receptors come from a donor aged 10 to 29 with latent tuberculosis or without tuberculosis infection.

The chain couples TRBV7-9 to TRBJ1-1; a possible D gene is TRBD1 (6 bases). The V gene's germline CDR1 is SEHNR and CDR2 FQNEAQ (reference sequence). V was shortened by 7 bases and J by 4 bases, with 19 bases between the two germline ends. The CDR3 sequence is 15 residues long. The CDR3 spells CASTVTSGEGTEAFF. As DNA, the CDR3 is TGTGCCAGCACCGTTACCTCAGGGGAGGGCACTGAAGCTTTCTTT.

The chain's CDR3 is CASSFQEAGSGNTIYF. The CDR3 region has the DNA TGCGCCAGCAGCTTTCAAGAGGCGGGCTCTGGAAACACCATATATTTT. The chain joins TRBV5-1 to TRBJ1-3; D remains unclear. V was trimmed by 2 bases and J by 0 bases, leaving 12 bases between them. The V gene's germline CDR1 is SGHRS and CDR2 YFSETQ. This CDR3 contains 16 residues.

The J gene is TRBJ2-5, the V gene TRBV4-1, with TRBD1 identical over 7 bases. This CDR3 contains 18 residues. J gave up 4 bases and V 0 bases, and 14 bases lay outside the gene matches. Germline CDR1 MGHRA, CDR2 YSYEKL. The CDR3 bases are TGCGCCAGCAGCCAAGAGCCTGTTGAGACAGGGTACCCAGAGACCCAGTACTTC. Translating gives CASSQEPVETGYPETQYF.

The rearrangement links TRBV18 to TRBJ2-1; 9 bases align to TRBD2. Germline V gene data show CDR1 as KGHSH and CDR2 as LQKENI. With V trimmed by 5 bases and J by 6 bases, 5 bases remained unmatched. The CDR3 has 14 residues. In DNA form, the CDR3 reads TGTGCCAGCTCATCCGGACTAGCGAGCAATGAGCAGTTCTTC. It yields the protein CASSSGLASNEQFF.

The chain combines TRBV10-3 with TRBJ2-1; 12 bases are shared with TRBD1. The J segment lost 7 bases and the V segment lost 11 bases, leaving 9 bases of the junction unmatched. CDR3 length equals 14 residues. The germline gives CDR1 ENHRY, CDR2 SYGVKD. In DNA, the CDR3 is TGTGCCGCTGGGGGGGACAGGGGGCGGAATGAGCAGTTCTTC. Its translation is CAAGGDRGRNEQFF.

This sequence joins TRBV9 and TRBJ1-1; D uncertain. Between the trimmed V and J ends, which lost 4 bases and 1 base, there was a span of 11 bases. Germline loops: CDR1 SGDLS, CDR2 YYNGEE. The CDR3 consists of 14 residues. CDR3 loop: CASSLDTGNTEAFF. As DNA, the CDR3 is TGTGCCAGCAGCCTAGACACGGGGAACACTGAAGCTTTCTTT.

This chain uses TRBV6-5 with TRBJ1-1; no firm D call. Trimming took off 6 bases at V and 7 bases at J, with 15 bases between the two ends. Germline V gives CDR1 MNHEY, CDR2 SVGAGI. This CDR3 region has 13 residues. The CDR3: CASRDSQILEAFF. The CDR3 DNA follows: TGTGCCAGCAGGGATTCACAGATACTTGAAGCTTTCTTT.

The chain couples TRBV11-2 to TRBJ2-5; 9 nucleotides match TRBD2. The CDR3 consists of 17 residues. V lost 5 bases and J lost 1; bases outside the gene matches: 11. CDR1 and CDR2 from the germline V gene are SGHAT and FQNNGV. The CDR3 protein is CASSPGLAGLGQETQYF. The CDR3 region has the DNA TGTGCCAGCAGCCCGGGGCTAGCGGGATTGGGCCAAGAGACCCAGTACTTC. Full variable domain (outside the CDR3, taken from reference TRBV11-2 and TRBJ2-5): EAGVAQSPRYKIIEKRQSVAFWCNPISGHATLYWYQQILGQGPKLLIQFQNNGVVDDSQLPKDRFSAERLKGVDSTLKIQPAKLEDSAVYLCASSPGLAGLGQETQYFGPGTRLLVL.

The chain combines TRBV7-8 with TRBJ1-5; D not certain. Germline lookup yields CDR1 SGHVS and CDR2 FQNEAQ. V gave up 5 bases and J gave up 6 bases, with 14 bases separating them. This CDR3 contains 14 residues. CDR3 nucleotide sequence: TGTGCCAGCAGCCCCAACTGGGCCGGTCAGCCCCAGCATTTT. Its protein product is CASSPNWAGQPQHF.

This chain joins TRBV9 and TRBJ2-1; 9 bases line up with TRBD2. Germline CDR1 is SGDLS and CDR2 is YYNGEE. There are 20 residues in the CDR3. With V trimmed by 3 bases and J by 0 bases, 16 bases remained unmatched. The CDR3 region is CASSDPSGVAGDSSYNEQFF. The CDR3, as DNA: TGTGCCAGCAGCGATCCCTCCGGGGTAGCGGGGGATAGCTCCTACAATGAGCAGTTCTTC.

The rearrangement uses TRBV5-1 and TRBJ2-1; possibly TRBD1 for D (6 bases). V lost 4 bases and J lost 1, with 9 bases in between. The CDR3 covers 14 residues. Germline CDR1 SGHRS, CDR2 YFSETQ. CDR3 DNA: TGCGCCAGCAGCCTCAGGGGATCCTACAATGAGCAGTTCTTC. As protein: CASSLRGSYNEQFF.

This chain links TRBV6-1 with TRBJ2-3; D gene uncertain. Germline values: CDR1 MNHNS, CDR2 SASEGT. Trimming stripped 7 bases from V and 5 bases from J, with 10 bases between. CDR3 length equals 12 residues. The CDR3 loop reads CASINSGDTQYF. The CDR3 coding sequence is TGTGCCAGCATCAATTCCGGAGATACGCAGTATTTT.

DNA for the CDR3: TGTGCCAGCAGCGAACTAGCGCGGCCGGGTTATAATGAGCAGTTCTTC. It translates to CASSELARPGYNEQFF. The V call is TRBV9, the J call TRBJ2-1, with 7 bases fitting TRBD2. This CDR3 contains 16 residues. Unmatched junction bases numbered 13, after V lost 3 bases and J lost 7 bases. Germline assignment: CDR1 SGDLS and CDR2 YYNGEE.

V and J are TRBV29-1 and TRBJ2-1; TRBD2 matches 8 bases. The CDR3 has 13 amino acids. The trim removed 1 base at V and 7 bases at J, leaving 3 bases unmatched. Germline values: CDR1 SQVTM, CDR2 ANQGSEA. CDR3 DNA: TGCAGCGTTGAAGCGGGGGGGAGGAATGAGCAGTTCTTC. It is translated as CSVEAGGRNEQFF.

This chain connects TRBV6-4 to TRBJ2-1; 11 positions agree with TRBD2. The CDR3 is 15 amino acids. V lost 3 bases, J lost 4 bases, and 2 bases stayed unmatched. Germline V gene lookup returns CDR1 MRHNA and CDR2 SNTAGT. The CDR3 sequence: CASSETSGSYNEQFF. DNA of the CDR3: TGTGCCAGCAGTGAAACTAGCGGGAGTTACAATGAGCAGTTCTTC.

The chain's CDR3 is CASSLVPPGAGNTGELFF. As DNA, the CDR3 is TGCGCCAGCAGCTTGGTGCCGCCGGGAGCGGGGAACACCGGGGAGCTGTTTTTT. The V and J genes are TRBV5-1 and TRBJ2-2; D is perhaps TRBD2 (6 bases). With 0 bases removed from V and 1 base from J, the gap between germline ends came to 16 bases. CDR3 size: 18 residues. Germline V gives CDR1 SGHRS, CDR2 YFSETQ.

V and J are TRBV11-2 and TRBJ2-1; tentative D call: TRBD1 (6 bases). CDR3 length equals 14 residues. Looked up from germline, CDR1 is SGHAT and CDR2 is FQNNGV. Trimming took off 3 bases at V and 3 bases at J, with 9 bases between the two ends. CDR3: CASSFMDSYNEQFF. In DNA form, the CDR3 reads TGTGCCAGCAGCTTCATGGACAGCTACAATGAGCAGTTCTTC.

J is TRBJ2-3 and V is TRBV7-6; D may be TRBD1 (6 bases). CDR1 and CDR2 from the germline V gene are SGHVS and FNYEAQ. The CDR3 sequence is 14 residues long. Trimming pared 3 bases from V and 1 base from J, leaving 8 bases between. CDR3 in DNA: TGTGCCAGCAGCTTGAGGACAGGCACAGATACGCAGTATTTT. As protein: CASSLRTGTDTQYF.

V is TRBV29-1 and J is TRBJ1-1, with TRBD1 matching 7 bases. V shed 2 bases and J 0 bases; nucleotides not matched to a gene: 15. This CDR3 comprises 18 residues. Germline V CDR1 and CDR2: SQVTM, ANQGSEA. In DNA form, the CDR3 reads TGCAGCGTTGAATTTAGGGGACGGACAGGTCCCATGAACACTGAAGCTTTCTTT. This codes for CSVEFRGRTGPMNTEAFF.